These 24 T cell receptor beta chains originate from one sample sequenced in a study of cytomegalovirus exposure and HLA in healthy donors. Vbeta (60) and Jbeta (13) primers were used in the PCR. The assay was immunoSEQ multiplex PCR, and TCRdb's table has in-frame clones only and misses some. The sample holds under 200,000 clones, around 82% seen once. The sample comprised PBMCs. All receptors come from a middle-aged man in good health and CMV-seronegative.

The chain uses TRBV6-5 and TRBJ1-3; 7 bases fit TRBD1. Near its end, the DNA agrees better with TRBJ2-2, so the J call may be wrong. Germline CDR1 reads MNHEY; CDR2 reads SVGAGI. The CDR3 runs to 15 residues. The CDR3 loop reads CATKSTGSGIGELFF. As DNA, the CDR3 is TGTGCCACCAAATCGACAGGGAGTGGTATCGGGGAGCTGTTTTTT.

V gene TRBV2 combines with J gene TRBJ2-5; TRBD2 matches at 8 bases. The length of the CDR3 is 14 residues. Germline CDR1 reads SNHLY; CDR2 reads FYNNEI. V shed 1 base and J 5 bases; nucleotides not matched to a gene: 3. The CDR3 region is CASSEGGGLETQYF. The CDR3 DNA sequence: TGTGCCAGCAGTGAAGGCGGGGGGCTGGAGACCCAGTACTTC.

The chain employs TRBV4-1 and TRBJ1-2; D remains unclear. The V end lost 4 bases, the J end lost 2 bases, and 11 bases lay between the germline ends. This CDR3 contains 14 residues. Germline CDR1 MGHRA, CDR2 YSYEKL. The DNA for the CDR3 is TGCGCCAGCAGCCTCGACGGGGTGAACTATGGCTACACCTTC. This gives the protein CASSLDGVNYGYTF.

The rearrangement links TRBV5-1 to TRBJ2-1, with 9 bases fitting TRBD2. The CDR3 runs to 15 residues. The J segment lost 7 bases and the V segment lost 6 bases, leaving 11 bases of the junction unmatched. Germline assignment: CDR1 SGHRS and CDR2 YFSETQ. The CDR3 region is CASTTELAGYNEQFF. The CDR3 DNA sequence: TGCGCCAGCACCACGGAACTAGCGGGTTATAATGAGCAGTTCTTC.

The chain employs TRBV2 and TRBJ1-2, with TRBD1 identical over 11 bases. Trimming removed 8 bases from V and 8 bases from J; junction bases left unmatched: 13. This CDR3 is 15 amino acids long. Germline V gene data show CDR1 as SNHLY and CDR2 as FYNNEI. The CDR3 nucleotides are TGTGCCAGCGGAGGGTGGGACAGGGGGACGGGAGGCTACACCTTC. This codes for CASGGWDRGTGGYTF. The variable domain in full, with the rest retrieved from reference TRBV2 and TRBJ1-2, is EPEVTQTPSHQVTQMGQEVILRCVPISNHLYFYWYRQILGQKVEFLVSFYNNEISEKSEIFDDQFSVERPDGSNFTLKIRSTKLEDSAMYFCASGGWDRGTGGYTFGSGTRLTVV.

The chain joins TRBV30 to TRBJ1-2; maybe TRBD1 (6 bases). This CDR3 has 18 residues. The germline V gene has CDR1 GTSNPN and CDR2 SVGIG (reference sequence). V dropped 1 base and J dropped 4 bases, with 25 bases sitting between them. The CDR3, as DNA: TGTGCCTGGAGTGAAACTCCGGGACATTCGGTTGGTGGCTATGGCTACACCTTC. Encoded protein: CAWSETPGHSVGGYGYTF.

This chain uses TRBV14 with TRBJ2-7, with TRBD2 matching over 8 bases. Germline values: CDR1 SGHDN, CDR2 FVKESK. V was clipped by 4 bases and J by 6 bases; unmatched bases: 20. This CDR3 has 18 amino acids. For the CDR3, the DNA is TGTGCCAGCAGCCCGGGGACCGTCCATAGCGGGATTCCCCTCGAGCAGTACTTC. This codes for CASSPGTVHSGIPLEQYF.

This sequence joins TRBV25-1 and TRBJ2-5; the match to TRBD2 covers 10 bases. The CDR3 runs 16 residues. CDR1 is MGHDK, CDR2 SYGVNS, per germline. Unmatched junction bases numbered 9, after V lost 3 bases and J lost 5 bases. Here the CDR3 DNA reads TGTGCCAGCAGTGAGGGGGTAGCGGGAGGCGGTGAGACCCAGTACTTC. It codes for CASSEGVAGGGETQYF.

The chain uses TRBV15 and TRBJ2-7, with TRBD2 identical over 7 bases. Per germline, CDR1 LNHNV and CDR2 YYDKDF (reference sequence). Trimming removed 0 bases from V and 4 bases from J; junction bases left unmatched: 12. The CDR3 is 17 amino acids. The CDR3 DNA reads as TGTGCCACCAGCAGAGATCTAGGCGGGGGAGATTTATACGAGCAGTACTTC. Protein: CATSRDLGGGDLYEQYF.

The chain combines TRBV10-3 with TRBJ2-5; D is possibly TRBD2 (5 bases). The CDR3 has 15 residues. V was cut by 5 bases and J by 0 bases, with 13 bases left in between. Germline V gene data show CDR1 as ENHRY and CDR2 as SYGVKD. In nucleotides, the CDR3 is TGTGCCATCAGTAATGCGGACTGGTACCAAGAGACCCAGTACTTC. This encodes CAISNADWYQETQYF.

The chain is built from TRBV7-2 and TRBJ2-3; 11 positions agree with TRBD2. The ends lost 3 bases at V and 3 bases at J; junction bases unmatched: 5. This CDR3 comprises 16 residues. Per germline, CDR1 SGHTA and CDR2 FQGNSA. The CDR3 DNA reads TGTGCCAGCAGCTTCCTTCTAGCGGGGGGAACAGATACGCAGTATTTT. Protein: CASSFLLAGGTDTQYF.

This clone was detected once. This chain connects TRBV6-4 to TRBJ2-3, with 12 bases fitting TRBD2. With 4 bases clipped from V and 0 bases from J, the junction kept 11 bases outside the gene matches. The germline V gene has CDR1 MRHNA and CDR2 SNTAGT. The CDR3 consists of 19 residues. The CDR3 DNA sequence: TGTGCCAGCAGTGTCAAGAGACTAGCGGGGGAGTTTAGCACAGATACGCAGTATTTT. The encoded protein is CASSVKRLAGEFSTDTQYF.

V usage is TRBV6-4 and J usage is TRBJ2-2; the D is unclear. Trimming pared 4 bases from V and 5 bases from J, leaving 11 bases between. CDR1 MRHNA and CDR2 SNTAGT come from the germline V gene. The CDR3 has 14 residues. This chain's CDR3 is CASSAVFSTGELFF. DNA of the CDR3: TGTGCCAGCAGTGCTGTTTTTAGTACCGGGGAGCTGTTTTTT.

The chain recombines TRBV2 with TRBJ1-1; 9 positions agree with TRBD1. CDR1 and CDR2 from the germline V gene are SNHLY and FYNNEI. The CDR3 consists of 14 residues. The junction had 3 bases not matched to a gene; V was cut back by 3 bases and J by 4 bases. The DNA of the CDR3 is TGTGCCAGCAGTGAGGACAGGGGAATCACTGAAGCTTTCTTT. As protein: CASSEDRGITEAFF.

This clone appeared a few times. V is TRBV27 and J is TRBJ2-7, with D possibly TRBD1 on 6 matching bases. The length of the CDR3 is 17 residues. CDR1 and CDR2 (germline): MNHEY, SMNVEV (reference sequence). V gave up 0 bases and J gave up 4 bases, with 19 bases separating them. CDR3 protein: CASSLSEQGAGRYEQYF. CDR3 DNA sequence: TGTGCCAGCAGTTTATCGGAACAGGGCGCCGGACGATACGAGCAGTACTTC.

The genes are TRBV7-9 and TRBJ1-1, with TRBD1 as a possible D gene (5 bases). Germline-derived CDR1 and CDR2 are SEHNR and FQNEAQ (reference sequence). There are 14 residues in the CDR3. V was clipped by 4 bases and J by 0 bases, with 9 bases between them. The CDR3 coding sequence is TGTGCCAGCAGCTCGGGACTCATGAACACTGAAGCTTTCTTT. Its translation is CASSSGLMNTEAFF.

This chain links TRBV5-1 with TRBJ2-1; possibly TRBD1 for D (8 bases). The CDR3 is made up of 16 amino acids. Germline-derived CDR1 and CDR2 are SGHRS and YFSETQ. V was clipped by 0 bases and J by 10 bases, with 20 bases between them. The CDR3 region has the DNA TGCGCCAGCAGCTTGGCGGACAGGGCAGGGGAGGGGGAGCAGTTCTTC. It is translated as CASSLADRAGEGEQFF.

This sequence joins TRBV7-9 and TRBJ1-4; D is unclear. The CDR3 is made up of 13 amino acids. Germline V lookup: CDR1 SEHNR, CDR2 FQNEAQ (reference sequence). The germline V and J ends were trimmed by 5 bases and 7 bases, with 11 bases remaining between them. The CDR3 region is CASSGIMSEKLFF. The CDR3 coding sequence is TGTGCCAGCAGCGGTATTATGAGTGAAAAACTGTTTTTT.

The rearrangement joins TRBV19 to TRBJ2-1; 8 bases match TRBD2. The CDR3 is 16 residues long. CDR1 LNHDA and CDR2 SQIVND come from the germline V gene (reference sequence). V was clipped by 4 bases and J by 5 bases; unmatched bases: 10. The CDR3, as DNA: TGTGCCAGTAGTACGCGGTCCGGACTAGCCAACAATGAGCAGTTCTTC. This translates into CASSTRSGLANNEQFF.

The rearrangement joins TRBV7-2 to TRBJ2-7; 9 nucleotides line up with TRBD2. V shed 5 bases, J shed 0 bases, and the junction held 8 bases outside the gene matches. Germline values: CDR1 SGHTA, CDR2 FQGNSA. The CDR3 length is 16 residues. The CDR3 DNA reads TGTGCCAGCAGCCCGCCGATAGCGGGAGACTCCTACGAGCAGTACTTC. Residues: CASSPPIAGDSYEQYF.

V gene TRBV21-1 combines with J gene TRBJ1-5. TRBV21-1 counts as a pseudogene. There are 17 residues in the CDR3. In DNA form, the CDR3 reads TGTGCCAGCAGCAAAGTTCGGTTCGGGTCCAGCAATCAGCCCCAGCATTTT. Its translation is CASSKVRFGSSNQPQHF.

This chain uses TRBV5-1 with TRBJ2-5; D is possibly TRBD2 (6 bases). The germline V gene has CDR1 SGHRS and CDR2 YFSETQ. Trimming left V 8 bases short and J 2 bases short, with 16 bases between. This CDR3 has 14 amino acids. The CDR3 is CASSGPGVQETQYF. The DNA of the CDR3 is TGCGCCAGTAGTGGACCGGGGGTACAAGAGACCCAGTACTTC.

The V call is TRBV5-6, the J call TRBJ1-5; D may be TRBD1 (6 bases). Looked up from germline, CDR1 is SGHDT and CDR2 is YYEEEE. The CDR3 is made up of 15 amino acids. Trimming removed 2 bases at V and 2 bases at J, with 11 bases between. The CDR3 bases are TGTGCCAGCAGCTTTTGGGACATCGGCAATCAGCCCCAGCATTTT. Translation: CASSFWDIGNQPQHF.

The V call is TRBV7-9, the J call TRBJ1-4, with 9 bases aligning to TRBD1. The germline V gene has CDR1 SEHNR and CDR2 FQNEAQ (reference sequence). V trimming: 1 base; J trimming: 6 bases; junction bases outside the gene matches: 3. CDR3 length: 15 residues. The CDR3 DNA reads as TGTGCCAGCAGCTTAGGAGGACAGGGGTATGAAAAACTGTTTTTT. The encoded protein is CASSLGGQGYEKLFF. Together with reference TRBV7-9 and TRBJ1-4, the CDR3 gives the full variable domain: DTGVSQNPRHKITKRGQNVTFRCDPISEHNRLYWYRQTLGQGPEFLTYFQNEAQLEKSRLLSDRFSAERPKGSFSTLEIQRTEQGDSAMYLCASSLGGQGYEKLFFGSGTQLSVL.